This passage covers 32 T cell receptor beta chains from one sample sequenced in a study of shared clonotypes between healthy human individuals. Clones were sequenced by immunoSEQ multiplex PCR, and TCRdb holds only the in-frame ones, with some missing. The profile shows over a million clones, 96% of them singletons. The sequenced material came from naive CD4+ T cells sorted from blood. Specified subset: CD45RA+ positively selected. The receptors shown here come from a man aged 25 to 45 in good health.

The rearrangement joins TRBV29-1 to TRBJ2-5, with no clear D. V was clipped by 5 bases and J by 1 base, with 5 bases between them. CDR1 and CDR2 from the germline V gene are SQVTM and ANQGSEA. CDR3 length: 11 residues. The CDR3 sequence is CSVNSQETQYF. In nucleotides, the CDR3 is TGCAGCGTTAACAGCCAAGAGACCCAGTACTTC. Drawing the rest from reference TRBV29-1 and TRBJ2-5, the complete variable domain is SAVISQKPSRDICQRGTSLTIQCQVDSQVTMMFWYRQQPGQSLTLIATANQGSEATYESGFVIDKFPISRPNLTFSTLTVSNMSPEDSSIYLCSVNSQETQYFGPGTRLLVL.

The V gene is TRBV11-2, the J gene TRBJ2-1; TRBD2 aligns across 11 bases. Germline CDR1 SGHAT, CDR2 FQNNGV. The trim removed 3 bases at V and 6 bases at J, leaving 13 bases unmatched. The CDR3 spans 18 residues. The CDR3 here is CASSLTSGNLLLRNEQFF. The CDR3 DNA reads as TGTGCCAGCAGCTTGACTAGCGGGAACCTGCTCCTACGCAATGAGCAGTTCTTC.

CDR3: CASSQDGSRGGEKLFF. Written as DNA, the CDR3 is TGCGCCAGCAGCCAAGATGGGTCCAGGGGTGGGGAAAAACTGTTTTTT. V and J are TRBV4-1 and TRBJ1-4; D may be TRBD1 (6 bases). CDR1 and CDR2 from the germline V gene are MGHRA and YSYEKL. This CDR3 has 16 residues. Trimming took off 0 bases at V and 8 bases at J, with 16 bases between the two ends.

The genes are TRBV7-8 and TRBJ1-5, with 8 bases matching TRBD1. The CDR3 covers 14 residues. With V trimmed by 4 bases and J by 7 bases, 6 bases remained unmatched. CDR1 is SGHVS, CDR2 FQNEAQ, per germline. CDR3: CASSWKAGGQPQHF. As DNA, the CDR3 is TGTGCCAGCAGCTGGAAAGCAGGGGGCCAGCCCCAGCATTTT. The complete variable domain, with remaining parts taken from reference TRBV7-8 and TRBJ1-5, reads GAGVSQSPRYKVAKRGQDVALRCDPISGHVSLFWYQQALGQGPEFLTYFQNEAQLDKSGLPSDRFFAERPEGSVSTLKIQRTQQEDSAVYLCASSWKAGGQPQHFGDGTRLSIL.

This chain's CDR3 is CASSFKANYGYTF. CDR3 DNA: TGTGCCAGCAGCTTCAAAGCTAACTATGGCTACACCTTC. The rearrangement uses TRBV7-8 and TRBJ1-2; D is undetermined. The germline V gene has CDR1 SGHVS and CDR2 FQNEAQ. Trimming pared 3 bases from V and 0 bases from J, leaving 5 bases between. CDR3 size: 13 residues.

The chain joins TRBV11-2 to TRBJ2-1, with TRBD2 identical over 7 bases. The CDR3 extends over 13 amino acids. The V and J ends lost 5 bases and 8 bases, in that order; junction bases with no gene match: 6. Germline CDR1 and CDR2: SGHAT and FQNNGV. CDR3 bases: TGTGCCAGCAGCCGAACTAGCGCCTATGAGCAGTTCTTC. It yields the protein CASSRTSAYEQFF.

On this clone itself: This sample also contains other DNA sequences that code for the same CDR3. The chain carries TRBV28 and TRBJ2-7; 9 bases map to TRBD1. The CDR3 is 15 residues long. Germline V CDR1 and CDR2: MDHEN, SYDVKM. The V segment lost 4 bases and the J segment 5 bases; nucleotides outside the gene matches: 9. The DNA for the CDR3 is TGTGCCAGCAGTTCATCTGGGACAGGGCACCACGAGCAGTACTTC. It codes for CASSSSGTGHHEQYF.

V usage is TRBV7-8 and J usage is TRBJ2-5; D remains ambiguous. V shed 5 bases and J shed 0 bases, with 13 bases lying between them. CDR3 size: 15 residues. The V gene's germline CDR1 is SGHVS and CDR2 FQNEAQ. Written as DNA, the CDR3 is TGTGCCAGCAGCCAACTGCTAACCAACCAAGAGACCCAGTACTTC. Its protein is CASSQLLTNQETQYF.

As concerns this clone: The sample contains more than one DNA sequence encoding this CDR3. J is TRBJ2-7 and V is TRBV9; 11 nucleotides agree with TRBD1. V gave up 3 bases and J gave up 2 bases; unmatched junction bases: 4. The CDR3 length is 15 residues. From germline, CDR1 is SGDLS and CDR2 YYNGEE. CDR3: CASSAGTGGPYEQYF. CDR3 DNA sequence: TGTGCCAGCAGCGCCGGGACAGGGGGGCCCTACGAGCAGTACTTC.

This clone was detected a few times. This sequence joins TRBV18 and TRBJ1-5; 8 bases agree with TRBD1. The J segment lost 5 bases and the V segment lost 4 bases, leaving 7 bases of the junction unmatched. The CDR3 sequence is 15 residues long. Germline CDR1 KGHSH, CDR2 LQKENI. CDR3 in DNA: TGTGCCAGCTCACTTTACAGGGGGGCTGATCAGCCCCAGCATTTT. It is translated as CASSLYRGADQPQHF.

Of note for this clone: The identical CDR3 is also encoded by other nucleotide sequences in the sample. The gene calls are TRBV28 and TRBJ2-5, with D perhaps TRBD1 (5 bases). This CDR3 has 12 amino acids. With 6 bases removed from V and 2 bases from J, the gap between germline ends came to 7 bases. Per the germline V gene, CDR1 is MDHEN and CDR2 is SYDVKM. CDR3 nucleotides: TGTGCCAGCAGCCAGGGACAAGAGACCCAGTACTTC. As protein: CASSQGQETQYF.

The V and J genes are TRBV7-9 and TRBJ2-4; 15 bases agree with TRBD2. The trim removed 4 bases at V and 6 bases at J, leaving 7 bases unmatched. The CDR3 extends over 17 amino acids. Germline V gene sequence: CDR1 SEHNR, CDR2 FQNEAQ (reference sequence). The CDR3 DNA reads TGTGCCAGCAGCTCCCCTGCGGGACTAGCGGGAGGAAACATTCAGTACTTC. Protein: CASSSPAGLAGGNIQYF.

The chain is built from TRBV9 and TRBJ2-5; D is ambiguous. Germline V gene lookup returns CDR1 SGDLS and CDR2 YYNGEE. Deletions cut 0 bases from V and 1 base from J, with 7 bases between. The CDR3 extends over 14 amino acids. The CDR3: CASSVDVGQETQYF. CDR3 sequence (DNA): TGTGCCAGCAGCGTAGACGTAGGCCAAGAGACCCAGTACTTC.

CDR3 in amino acids: CASSIGGISYNEQFF. Here the CDR3 DNA reads TGTGCCAGTAGTATTGGGGGGATCTCCTACAATGAGCAGTTCTTC. The chain joins TRBV19 to TRBJ2-1, with D maybe TRBD2 (6 bases). CDR1 and CDR2 from the germline V gene are LNHDA and SQIVND (reference sequence). The CDR3 covers 15 residues. V dropped 3 bases and J dropped 0 bases, with 9 bases sitting between them.

The J gene is TRBJ1-1, the V gene TRBV2; D is unresolved. The CDR3 consists of 13 residues. Deletions cut 7 bases from V and 1 base from J, with 10 bases between. The germline gives CDR1 SNHLY, CDR2 FYNNEI. CDR3 protein: CASISLANTEAFF. CDR3 DNA sequence: TGTGCCAGCATTAGTCTGGCGAACACTGAAGCTTTCTTT.

In nucleotides, the CDR3 is TGTGCCAGCAGCTTAGCGCGGGGGATGGAGACCCAGTACTTC. Its protein product is CASSLARGMETQYF. The rearrangement joins TRBV7-9 to TRBJ2-5; TRBD2 matches at 7 bases. After removal of 0 bases from V and 5 bases from J, the junction contained 3 bases not matched to a gene. This CDR3 has 14 residues. CDR1 is SEHNR, CDR2 FQNEAQ, per germline (reference sequence).

V gene TRBV5-1 combines with J gene TRBJ2-7; D is perhaps TRBD1 (6 bases). This CDR3 is built from 12 residues. V was shortened by 1 base and J by 6 bases, with 8 bases between the two germline ends. Germline V lookup: CDR1 SGHRS, CDR2 YFSETQ. In DNA, the CDR3 is TGCGCCAGCAGCTTGCAGGGGACCGAGCAGTACTTC. Encoded protein: CASSLQGTEQYF.

Concerning this clone itself: Distinct nucleotide sequences in the sample also encode this CDR3. This chain connects TRBV5-1 to TRBJ2-3, with no clear D. The ends were cut back, 4 bases at V and 2 bases at J, with 5 bases in the middle. Germline-derived CDR1 and CDR2 are SGHRS and YFSETQ. The CDR3 has 12 residues. CDR3 sequence reads: CASSLSTDTQYF. CDR3 in DNA: TGCGCCAGCAGCCTTTCCACAGATACGCAGTATTTT.

The J gene is TRBJ2-7, the V gene TRBV6-1, with D tentatively TRBD1 or TRBD2 (5 bases each). In germline, CDR1 is MNHNS, CDR2 SASEGT. Trimming took 7 bases from V and 2 from J, leaving 12 bases between them. CDR3 length: 13 amino acids. The CDR3 DNA is TGTGCCAGCATCGCCCCGGGGCCCTACGAGCAGTACTTC. Amino acid sequence: CASIAPGPYEQYF.

The chain carries TRBV5-1 and TRBJ2-5; 7 bases match TRBD1. The length of the CDR3 is 14 residues. Germline V gene lookup returns CDR1 SGHRS and CDR2 YFSETQ. Germline trimming cut 3 bases from V and 2 bases from J; bases unmatched to any gene: 4. The CDR3 region has the DNA TGCGCCAGCAGCTCCGGGACAGAGCAAGAGACCCAGTACTTC. Amino acid sequence: CASSSGTEQETQYF.

This clone was observed once. The chain recombines TRBV5-1 with TRBJ2-2; D is possibly TRBD1 (6 bases). Germline loops: CDR1 SGHRS, CDR2 YFSETQ. This CDR3 contains 14 residues. Trimming shortened V by 0 bases and J by 6 bases, and 9 bases separated the two germline ends. CDR3 amino acids: CASSLDAGAGELFF. CDR3 in DNA: TGCGCCAGCAGCTTGGATGCAGGGGCCGGGGAGCTGTTTTTT.

This rearrangement joins TRBV5-4 to TRBJ2-6; 9 nucleotides agree with TRBD1. This CDR3 has 17 residues. J lost 0 bases, V lost 4 bases, and 5 bases had no gene match. Germline CDR1 SGHNT, CDR2 YYREEE (reference sequence). The CDR3 sequence: CASSNPGQGSGANVLTF. CDR3 nucleotide sequence: TGTGCCAGCAGCAATCCGGGACAGGGCTCTGGGGCCAACGTCCTGACTTTC.

The gene calls are TRBV27 and TRBJ2-2, with TRBD2 matching 7 bases. CDR3 length: 16 amino acids. CDR1 and CDR2 (germline): MNHEY, SMNVEV (reference sequence). J lost 3 bases, V lost 3 bases, and 7 bases had no gene match. CDR3 nucleotides: TGTGCCAGCAGTTTTTTGGCGCGGGAGTACACCGGGGAGCTGTTTTTT. Its translation: CASSFLAREYTGELFF.

The chain combines TRBV7-3 with TRBJ2-1; D might be TRBD2 (6 bases). Germline-derived CDR1 and CDR2 are SGHTA and FQGTGA. The CDR3 totals 14 residues. Between the trimmed V and J ends, which lost 5 bases and 9 bases, there was a span of 17 bases. CDR3 amino acids: CASSLLAQLSEQFF. CDR3 in DNA: TGTGCCAGCAGCCTCCTAGCGCAATTAAGTGAGCAGTTCTTC.

V and J are TRBV9 and TRBJ2-1; D possibly matches TRBD1 or TRBD2 (5 bases each). This CDR3 spans 16 amino acids. The V end lost 0 bases, the J end lost 5 bases, and 15 bases lay between the germline ends. Germline V lookup: CDR1 SGDLS, CDR2 YYNGEE. The CDR3 region is CASSVGDLNAHNEQFF. CDR3 sequence (DNA): TGTGCCAGCAGCGTAGGGGACCTAAACGCCCACAATGAGCAGTTCTTC.

The chain uses TRBV4-1 and TRBJ2-2, with no clear D. With 7 bases removed from V and 0 bases from J, the gap between germline ends came to 6 bases. Germline loops: CDR1 MGHRA, CDR2 YSYEKL. This CDR3 has 13 residues. The CDR3 loop is CASKATNTGELFF. CDR3 in DNA: TGCGCCAGCAAAGCGACGAACACCGGGGAGCTGTTTTTT.

The CDR3 reads CASSPHGTGDNEKLFF. As DNA, the CDR3 is TGTGCCAGCAGCCCCCATGGGACAGGTGATAATGAAAAACTGTTTTTT. The J gene is TRBJ1-4, the V gene TRBV11-2, with TRBD1 identical over 8 bases. The junction had 9 bases not matched to a gene; V was cut back by 5 bases and J by 4 bases. The CDR3 covers 16 residues. Germline V gene sequence: CDR1 SGHAT, CDR2 FQNNGV.

The rearrangement links TRBV18 to TRBJ2-2; TRBD2 matches at 13 bases. From germline, CDR1 is KGHSH and CDR2 LQKENI. The junction had 7 bases not matched to a gene; V was cut back by 6 bases and J by 0 bases. The CDR3 length is 18 residues. The CDR3 region is CASSYTGTSGANTGELFF. CDR3 bases: TGTGCCAGCTCGTATACCGGGACTAGCGGGGCGAACACCGGGGAGCTGTTTTTT.

The rearrangement joins TRBV13 to TRBJ2-3; TRBD2 aligns across 8 bases. The germline gives CDR1 PRHDT, CDR2 FYEKMQ (reference sequence). J gave up 14 bases and V 0 bases, and 4 bases lay outside the gene matches. The CDR3 runs 12 residues. The CDR3 DNA reads TGTGCCAGCAGCTTAGGCCCCCGGGAGGGGTATTTT. Its translation: CASSLGPREGYF.

This chain links TRBV7-9 with TRBJ1-5; TRBD1 is a possible D gene (5 bases). The ends were cut back, 0 bases at V and 11 bases at J, with 8 bases in the middle. This CDR3 is built from 12 residues. Germline loops: CDR1 SEHNR, CDR2 FQNEAQ (reference sequence). The CDR3 region has the DNA TGTGCCAGCAGCTTAGCACGGGGGGCCCAGCATTTT. Amino acids: CASSLARGAQHF.

This sequence joins TRBV7-9 and TRBJ1-1; D is unclear. The CDR3 spans 14 residues. The germline V gene has CDR1 SEHNR and CDR2 FQNEAQ (reference sequence). V dropped 3 bases and J dropped 0 bases, with 8 bases sitting between them. The CDR3 loop reads CASSFRRVNTEAFF. CDR3 nucleotides: TGTGCCAGCAGCTTCAGACGGGTGAACACTGAAGCTTTCTTT.

The chain employs TRBV15 and TRBJ1-5, with 10 bases matching TRBD1. The CDR3 length is 17 residues. J gave up 9 bases and V 1 base, and 12 bases lay outside the gene matches. Germline values: CDR1 LNHNV, CDR2 YYDKDF (reference sequence). The CDR3 loop is CATSRVTGTGENLPQHF. The CDR3 nucleotides read TGTGCCACCAGCAGAGTTACCGGGACAGGGGAGAATTTGCCCCAGCATTTT.